Following are 16 T cell receptor beta chains from one sample sequenced in a study of blood T cell repertoires in COVID-19. Sequenced by immunoSEQ multiplex PCR; TCRdb stores in-frame clones only, minus some. The top ten clones hold around 3% of a sample with about 250,000 clones, roughly 87% of them seen once. The sequencing sample was made of peripheral blood. These TCRs come from a man aged 18 to 30 with active or convalescent COVID-19.

The genes are TRBV5-1 and TRBJ2-3; the match to TRBD2 covers 10 bases. V lost 0 bases and J lost 2; bases outside the gene matches: 3. The CDR3 has 16 amino acids. Germline loops: CDR1 SGHRS, CDR2 YFSETQ. The CDR3, as DNA: TGCGCCAGCAGCTTGGGGCTAGCGGGGGTCACAGATACGCAGTATTTT. Encoded protein: CASSLGLAGVTDTQYF.

This chain joins TRBV10-3 and TRBJ2-1; tentative D call: TRBD2 (6 bases). Trimming took 7 bases from V and 8 from J, leaving 12 bases between them. The germline V gene encodes CDR1 ENHRY and CDR2 SYGVKD. This CDR3 region has 12 residues. CDR3 coding DNA: TGTGCCATCACGGCCGGCGGGGATGAGCAGTTCTTC. It yields the protein CAITAGGDEQFF.

This chain links TRBV5-6 with TRBJ1-5; possibly TRBD1 for D (5 bases). Germline CDR1 SGHDT, CDR2 YYEEEE. Trimming removed 3 bases at V and 6 bases at J, with 13 bases between. CDR3 size: 14 residues. As DNA, the CDR3 is TGTGCCAGCAGCTGGGGCATGGGCGGTCAGCCCCAGCATTTT. This translates into CASSWGMGGQPQHF.

J is TRBJ2-2 and V is TRBV10-2; possibly TRBD2 for D (6 bases). The CDR3 runs 16 residues. CDR1 is WSHSY and CDR2 is SAAADI in the germline V gene. Trimming removed 2 bases from V and 0 bases from J, with 10 bases in between. CDR3 sequence: CASSEVSGANTGELFF. The CDR3 DNA follows: TGCGCCAGCAGTGAGGTTAGCGGAGCGAACACCGGGGAGCTGTTTTTT.

The rearrangement joins TRBV4-3 to TRBJ1-1; 10 nucleotides align to TRBD1. V shed 1 base and J 7 bases; nucleotides not matched to a gene: 9. CDR3 length: 16 residues. Germline loops: CDR1 LGHNA, CDR2 YSLEER. The CDR3 DNA follows: TGCGCCAGCAGCCAAGGGCGACAGGGGGCGCGAAATGAAGCTTTCTTT. The encoded protein is CASSQGRQGARNEAFF.

The chain recombines TRBV18 with TRBJ2-5; the match to TRBD2 covers 9 bases. The germline CDR1 and CDR2 sequences are KGHSH and LQKENI. CDR3 length: 14 residues. V lost 2 bases and J lost 3; bases outside the gene matches: 1. CDR3 protein: CASSPVAGEETQYF. CDR3 nucleotide sequence: TGTGCCAGCTCACCAGTAGCGGGAGAAGAGACCCAGTACTTC.

The chain has TRBV4-3 and TRBJ2-7; D perhaps matches TRBD2 (6 bases). The CDR3 has 14 amino acids. Looked up from germline, CDR1 is LGHNA and CDR2 is YSLEER. Trimming cost V 1 base and J 4 bases, with 11 bases left between them. CDR3 bases: TGCGCCAGCAGCCAAGCATTTGGGGGGTACGAGCAGTACTTC. Encoded protein: CASSQAFGGYEQYF.

This chain uses TRBV5-1 with TRBJ2-3; TRBD2 agrees at 8 bases. Losses at the gene ends were 3 bases for V and 5 bases for J; bases not matched to a gene: 5. The CDR3 is made up of 14 amino acids. Germline lookup yields CDR1 SGHRS and CDR2 YFSETQ. The CDR3 here is CASSYGGGRDTQYF. The DNA of the CDR3 is TGCGCCAGCAGCTACGGGGGGGGCCGAGATACGCAGTATTTT.

This chain connects TRBV5-1 to TRBJ1-2, with 8 bases fitting TRBD1. Trimming removed 4 bases from V and 7 bases from J; junction bases left unmatched: 12. The CDR3 consists of 15 residues. The germline V gene encodes CDR1 SGHRS and CDR2 YFSETQ. As DNA, the CDR3 is TGCGCCAGCAGCAGGGGACAGGACGGCGACTCTGGCTACACCTTC. Amino acids: CASSRGQDGDSGYTF. Looking up the rest from reference TRBV5-1 and TRBJ1-2 gives the full variable domain: KAGVTQTPRYLIKTRGQQVTLSCSPISGHRSVSWYQQTPGQGLQFLFEYFSETQRNKGNFPGRFSGRQFSNSRSEMNVSTLELGDSALYLCASSRGQDGDSGYTFGSGTRLTVV.

The chain couples TRBV11-2 to TRBJ2-2; TRBD1 aligns across 7 bases. Germline V CDR1 and CDR2: SGHAT, FQNNGV. The CDR3 has 14 amino acids. Trimming cost V 8 bases and J 2 bases; bases outside gene matches: 5. The CDR3 sequence is CASSRGLNTGELFF. CDR3 nucleotide sequence: TGTGCCAGCTCGAGGGGGCTCAACACCGGGGAGCTGTTTTTT.

The V call is TRBV29-1, the J call TRBJ2-7, with TRBD1 identical over 8 bases. CDR1 is SQVTM and CDR2 is ANQGSEA in the germline V gene. The V and J ends lost 4 bases and 2 bases, in that order; junction bases with no gene match: 10. The CDR3 is made up of 15 amino acids. The CDR3 bases are TGCAGCGTTGGTGCTGGGGGGACAGGCCCCTACGAGCAGTACTTC. Its translation is CSVGAGGTGPYEQYF.

Here the CDR3 reads CASSPSSGIGYEQYF. CDR3 in DNA: TGTGCCAGCAGCCCGTCATCCGGGATCGGCTACGAGCAGTACTTC. The V call is TRBV9, the J call TRBJ2-7; TRBD2 is a possible D gene (5 bases). Germline V gives CDR1 SGDLS, CDR2 YYNGEE. This CDR3 region has 15 residues. Trimming stripped 4 bases from V and 3 bases from J, with 17 bases between.

The V call is TRBV5-6, the J call TRBJ1-1; D possibly corresponds to TRBD1 (6 bases). The V end lost 5 bases, the J end lost 3 bases, and 14 bases lay between the germline ends. CDR3 length: 14 amino acids. From germline, CDR1 is SGHDT and CDR2 YYEEEE. CDR3 DNA sequence: TGTGCCAGCAGACCGAGCGGGGGCCACACTGAAGCTTTCTTT. Its translation is CASRPSGGHTEAFF.

The chain uses TRBV10-2 and TRBJ1-1; D is uncertain. Between the trimmed V and J ends, which lost 2 bases and 1 base, there was a span of 5 bases. The CDR3 is made up of 13 amino acids. CDR1 is WSHSY, CDR2 SAAADI, per germline. CDR3 DNA: TGCGCCAGCAGTGAGGGCCCGAACACTGAAGCTTTCTTT. As protein: CASSEGPNTEAFF.

This clone was seen just once. The chain is built from TRBV5-1 and TRBJ1-1; 7 bases align to TRBD1. The CDR3 is 15 residues long. Trimming took 4 bases from V and 0 from J; bases not matched to a gene: 6. CDR1 SGHRS and CDR2 YFSETQ come from the germline V gene. CDR3 in DNA: TGCGCCAGCAGCCAAGGGGACAGAATGAACACTGAAGCTTTCTTT. Translated, it gives CASSQGDRMNTEAFF.

This chain links TRBV28 with TRBJ1-2, with D maybe TRBD1 (6 bases). CDR3 length: 14 amino acids. The V gene's germline CDR1 is MDHEN and CDR2 SYDVKM. Trimming removed 2 bases from V and 4 bases from J, with 11 bases in between. The CDR3 region has the DNA TGTGCCAGCAGTTTAATAGGGGGAATCTATGGCTACACCTTC. Protein sequence: CASSLIGGIYGYTF.